A selection of T cell receptor beta chains follows, all from one sample in a study of response to subunit inactivated influenza vaccine. TCRdb reprocessed the RT-PCR reads with MiXCR, giving one entry per CDR3 protein. The table lists fewer than 350,000 distinct CDR3 sequences, 21% of them singletons. The sequencing used PBMCs from blood, collected 21 months after vaccination. Receptors originate from a man aged 45 to 70 who received an inactivated influenza vaccine. The CDR3 runs from the conserved cysteine through the conserved F or W. The size of a clone is reported for some rows only, either as once, few or many, or as a class for expanded clones.

abundance | v_gene | CDR3aa
many | TRBV28 | CASSLEGGLGQPQHF
few | TRBV7-2 | CASSLQGHYGYTF
few | TRBV4-2 | CASSQGPGQVMNTEAFF
- | TRBV2 | CASSGISTYEQYF
few | TRBV20-1 | CSALLGAYTGELFF
- | TRBV15 | CASGKGNFRAGGITEAFF
- | TRBV6-1 | CASSQSPWEQETQYF
- | TRBV20-1 | CSAQRGHNEQFF
- | TRBV7-9 | CASSLAAALSSYNEQFF
- | TRBV11-2 | CASSLSGGTADTQYF
few | TRBV6-5 | CASSYSPGALNTEAFF
- | TRBV3-1 | CASSHRIRRPPYNEQFF
once | TRBV19 | CATAVRGEWYNEQFF
- | TRBV12-3/TRBV12-4 | CASSFGDSYNEQFF
many | TRBV25-1 | CASSEKQAGRSNYGYTF
few | TRBV28 | CASSLDRAANSPLHF
- | TRBV5-5 | CASTIRGTEAFF
- | TRBV5-1 | CASSFAGNTGYNEQFF
few | TRBV18 | CASSPPFGTSGYNEQFF
many | TRBV5-1 | CASSLEGLAGSEQFF
many | TRBV4-1 | CASSPPEGVKHF
few | TRBV24-1 | CATSDTGQPSYNEQFF
once | TRBV7-8 | CASSRGGGGQETQYF
- | TRBV4-3 | CASSQGSGRAVETQYF
- | TRBV6-1 | CASRLYDSLFTEAFF
- | TRBV7-9 | CASSQWGRGQGTEAFF
few | TRBV29-1 | CSARTGNYEQYF
few | TRBV6-5 | CASSYQGGPNTEAFF
- | TRBV29-1 | CSVAGQGNEQFF
- | TRBV7-9 | CASRNSPSIRGEKLFF
few | TRBV10-3 | CAIREGFRATTEAFF
few | TRBV5-1 | CASAPYSGGPVDTQYF
- | TRBV12-3/TRBV12-4 | CASTPVGGNEQFF
few | TRBV4-3 | CASSQEGRETQYF
many | TRBV12-3/TRBV12-4 | CASSRAATNEKLFF
few | TRBV2 | CASTYSQGVTEAFF
- | TRBV6-1 | CASSGYGTFNSNQPQHF
- | TRBV2 | CASSSELNTEAFF
- | TRBV28 | CASSLRGLKTQYF
- | TRBV12-3/TRBV12-4 | CASSFSATEAFF
- | TRBV19 | CASSTKKTGNNQPQHF
many | TRBV25-1 | CASSDGTGGLGYGYTF
few | TRBV7-2 | CASSSPAGGSLRDTQYF
- | TRBV7-2 | CASSLATGVTFF
- | TRBV4-1 | CASSLRDRDNNEQFF
- | TRBV2 | CASSDVPEDTQYF
- | TRBV6-1 | CAVDRANSPLHF
- | TRBV20-1 | CSARDSPRDRAGQPQHF
few | TRBV12-3/TRBV12-4 | CASSLDWSGYTF
- | TRBV20-1 | CSARDNSWVGYTF
few | TRBV27 | CASSFAPGDTQYF
- | TRBV9 | CASSPETSGLGTDTQYF